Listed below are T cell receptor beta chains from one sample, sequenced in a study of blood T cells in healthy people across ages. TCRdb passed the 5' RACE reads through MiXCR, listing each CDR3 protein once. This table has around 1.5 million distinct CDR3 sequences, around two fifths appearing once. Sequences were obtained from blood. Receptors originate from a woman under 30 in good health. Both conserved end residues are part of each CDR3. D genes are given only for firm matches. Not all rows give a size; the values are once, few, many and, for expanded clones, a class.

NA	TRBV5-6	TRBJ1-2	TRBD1	TGTGCCAGCAGTCGGCGAACAGGGGGCTACTATGGCTACACCTTC	CASSRRTGGYYGYTF
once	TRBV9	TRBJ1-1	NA	TGTGCCAGCGGGGGGGGAACAGGGTTCACTGAAGCTTTCTTT	CASGGGTGFTEAFF
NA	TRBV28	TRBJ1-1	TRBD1	TGTGCCAGCAGTGGGCTGGCCTTCCTACAGGGGCGGCTGAACACTGAAGCTTTCTTT	CASSGLAFLQGRLNTEAFF
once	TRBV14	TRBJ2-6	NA	TGTGCCAGCAACCAAGGAAGAACCTCTGGGGCCAACGTCCTGACTTTC	CASNQGRTSGANVLTF
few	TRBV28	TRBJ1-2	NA	TGTGCCAGCAGTTTTGAAAGGAGCTATGGCTACACCTTC	CASSFERSYGYTF
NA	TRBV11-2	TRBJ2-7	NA	TGTGCCAGCAGCGCAGTTCAGGGGACCTACGAGCAGTACTTC	CASSAVQGTYEQYF
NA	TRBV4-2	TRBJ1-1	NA	TGTGCCAGCAGCCAGGGGACACATACTGAAGCTTTCTTT	CASSQGTHTEAFF
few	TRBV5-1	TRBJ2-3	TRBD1	TGCGCCAGCAGGCAACAGGGGGCAGCGGATACGCAGTATTTT	CASRQQGAADTQYF
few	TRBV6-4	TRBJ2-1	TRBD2	TGTGCCAGCAGTGGAACTAGCGGGGGAGGTGAGCAGTTCTTC	CASSGTSGGGEQFF
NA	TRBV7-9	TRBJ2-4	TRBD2	TGTGCCAGCATCATCAAGCCTAGCGGGGGAGGGCCTGGAGAGCAGTACTTC	CASIIKPSGGGPGEQYF
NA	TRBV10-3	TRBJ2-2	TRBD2	TGTGCCATCAGTGATCCGTCTAGCGGAAAGAACACCGGGGAGCTGTTTTTT	CAISDPSSGKNTGELFF
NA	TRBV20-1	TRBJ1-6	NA	TGCAGTGCTAGTAGGGCGGACTCAACTTATAATTCACCCCTCCACTTT	CSASRADSTYNSPLHF
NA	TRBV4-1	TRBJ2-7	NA	TGCGCCAGCAGCCAATCTCCGGACGGTGGCTCCTACGAGCAGTACTTC	CASSQSPDGGSYEQYF
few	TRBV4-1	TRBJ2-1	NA	TGCGCCAGCAGCCAAGGTCAGGCCAATGAGCAGTTCTTC	CASSQGQANEQFF
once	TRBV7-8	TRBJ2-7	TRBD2	TGTGCCAGCAGCTTAGCCTCCGGACTAGCGGGAGCGTATCGCGAGCAGTACTTC	CASSLASGLAGAYREQYF
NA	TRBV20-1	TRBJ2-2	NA	TGCAGTGCTAGAGATAGGAACACCGGGGAGCTGTTTTTT	CSARDRNTGELFF
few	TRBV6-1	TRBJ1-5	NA	TGTGCCAGCACAGAACGGGGGTTCGGCAATCAGCCCCAGCATTTT	CASTERGFGNQPQHF
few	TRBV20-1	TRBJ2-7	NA	TGCAGTGCTAGAGAGGGGACGGGCTACGAGCAGTACTTC	CSAREGTGYEQYF
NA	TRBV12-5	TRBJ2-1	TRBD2	TGTGCTAGTGGTTTGGTACTTGGGGGGGACAATGAGCAGTTCTTC	CASGLVLGGDNEQFF
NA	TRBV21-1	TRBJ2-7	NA	TGTGCCAGCAGCAAAGGGGCACAGGGGTTCGAGCAGTACTTC	CASSKGAQGFEQYF
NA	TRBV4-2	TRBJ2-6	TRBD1	TGTGCCAGCAGCCAAGGTCTGGGACAGGGGACTGGGGCCAACGTCCTGACTTTC	CASSQGLGQGTGANVLTF
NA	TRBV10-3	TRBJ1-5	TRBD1	TGTGCCATCAGCTCAGGGGGGGGCAATCAGCCCCAGCATTTT	CAISSGGGNQPQHF
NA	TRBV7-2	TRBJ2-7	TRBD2	TGTGCCAGCAGCTTAGCGCACCTAGCGGGGGTCTACGAGCAGTACTTC	CASSLAHLAGVYEQYF
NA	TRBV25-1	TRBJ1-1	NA	TGTGCCAGCAGTCCACTCGGCAAGGGTTCGACCACTGAAGCTTTCTTT	CASSPLGKGSTTEAFF
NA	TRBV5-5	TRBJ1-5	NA	TGTGCCAGCAGCTGGGACACCGATCAGCCCCAGCATTTT	CASSWDTDQPQHF
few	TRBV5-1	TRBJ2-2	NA	TGTGCCAGCAGCTTGACAGGGAACACCGGGGAGCTGTTTTTT	CASSLTGNTGELFF
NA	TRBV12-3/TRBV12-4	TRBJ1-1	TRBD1	TGTGCCAGCAGACGGGCGACAGGGCAAGAAGCTTTCTTT	CASRRATGQEAFF
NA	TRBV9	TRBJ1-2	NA	TGTGCCAGCAGCGCCGAGGGGGTCTATGGCTACACCTTC	CASSAEGVYGYTF
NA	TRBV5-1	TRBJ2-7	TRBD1	TGCGCCAGCAGCCTCGACAGGGCCTTCACCTACGAGCAGTACTTC	CASSLDRAFTYEQYF
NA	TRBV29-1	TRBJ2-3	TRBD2	TGCAGCTCTGACGGACTAGGGCAAACAGATACGCAGTATTTT	CSSDGLGQTDTQYF
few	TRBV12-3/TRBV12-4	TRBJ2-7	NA	TGTGCCAGCAGTTTAGGGTCAGGAAGGGGCCAAGACGAGCAGTACTTC	CASSLGSGRGQDEQYF
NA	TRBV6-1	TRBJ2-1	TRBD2	TGTGCCAGCAGTGAAGCCTATAGCGGGCACTACAATGAGCAGTTCTTC	CASSEAYSGHYNEQFF
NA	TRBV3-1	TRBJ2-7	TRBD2	TGTGCCAGCAGCCAGACCCTACGGGGACTACTAAACAATGAGCAGTACTTC	CASSQTLRGLLNNEQYF
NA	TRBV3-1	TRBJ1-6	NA	TGTGCCAGCAGCCAAGTGGACAGCTCTTATAATTCACCCCTCCACTTT	CASSQVDSSYNSPLHF
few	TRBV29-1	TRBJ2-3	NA	TGCAGCGTTCCCTTATTTGGCCTCGCAGATACGCAGTATTTT	CSVPLFGLADTQYF
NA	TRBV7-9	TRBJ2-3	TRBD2	TGTGCCAGCAGCTCCCTAGCGGGAGTTGAGACAGATACGCAGTATTTT	CASSSLAGVETDTQYF
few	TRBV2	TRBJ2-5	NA	TGTGCCAGCAGTGTCGGCAGGGGACCAGAGACCCAGTACTTC	CASSVGRGPETQYF
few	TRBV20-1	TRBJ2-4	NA	TGCAGTGCCACGAATCTAGCCAAAAACATTCAGTACTTC	CSATNLAKNIQYF
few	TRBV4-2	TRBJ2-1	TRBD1	TGTGCCAGCAGCCAAGATTTAGGGGGCGAGCAGTTCTTC	CASSQDLGGEQFF
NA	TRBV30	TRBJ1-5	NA	TGTGCCTTCCAGTGGGGTTCTCAGCCCCAGCATTTT	CAFQWGSQPQHF
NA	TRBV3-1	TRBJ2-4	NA	TGTGCCAGCAGCCAAGACGGGGGAGTTGACCAGTACTTC	CASSQDGGVDQYF
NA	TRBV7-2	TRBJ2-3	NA	TGTGCCAGCAGCTTAAGGGAAAAGGGCCGGGGCACAGATACGCAGTATTTT	CASSLREKGRGTDTQYF
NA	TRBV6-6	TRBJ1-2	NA	TGTGCCAGCAGAACGGGGGATTCAAGCGGCTACACCTTC	CASRTGDSSGYTF